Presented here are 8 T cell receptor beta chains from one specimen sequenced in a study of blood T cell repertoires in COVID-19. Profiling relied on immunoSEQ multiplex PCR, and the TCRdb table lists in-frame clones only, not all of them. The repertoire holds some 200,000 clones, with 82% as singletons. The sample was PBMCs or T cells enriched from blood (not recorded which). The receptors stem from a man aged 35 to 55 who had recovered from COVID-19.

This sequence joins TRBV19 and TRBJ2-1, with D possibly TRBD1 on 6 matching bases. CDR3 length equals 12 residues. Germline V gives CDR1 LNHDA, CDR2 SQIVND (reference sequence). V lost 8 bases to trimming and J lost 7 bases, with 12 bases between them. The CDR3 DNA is TGTGCCAGTTCAGGGGCCCGGAATGAGCAGTTCTTC. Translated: CASSGARNEQFF.

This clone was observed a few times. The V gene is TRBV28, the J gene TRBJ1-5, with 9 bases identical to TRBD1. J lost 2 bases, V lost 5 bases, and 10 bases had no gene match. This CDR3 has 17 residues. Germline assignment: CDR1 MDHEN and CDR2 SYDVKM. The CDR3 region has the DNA TGTGCCAGCAGTCCTGACAGGGGGAAAAGAGGCAATCAGCCCCAGCATTTT. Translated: CASSPDRGKRGNQPQHF.

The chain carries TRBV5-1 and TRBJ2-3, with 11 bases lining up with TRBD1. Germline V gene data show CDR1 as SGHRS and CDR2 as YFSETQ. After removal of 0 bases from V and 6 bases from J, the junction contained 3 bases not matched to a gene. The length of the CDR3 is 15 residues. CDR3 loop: CASSLGGQGADTQYF. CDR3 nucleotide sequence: TGCGCCAGCAGCTTGGGTGGACAGGGGGCGGATACGCAGTATTTT.

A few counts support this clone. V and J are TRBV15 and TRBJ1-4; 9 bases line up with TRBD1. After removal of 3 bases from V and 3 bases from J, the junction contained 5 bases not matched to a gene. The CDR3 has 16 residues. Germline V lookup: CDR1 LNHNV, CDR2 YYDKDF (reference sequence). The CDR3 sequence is CATSSEQGASNEKLFF. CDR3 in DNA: TGTGCCACCAGCAGCGAACAGGGGGCATCTAATGAAAAACTGTTTTTT. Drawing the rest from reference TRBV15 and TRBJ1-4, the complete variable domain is DAMVIQNPRYQVTQFGKPVTLSCSQTLNHNVMYWYQQKSSQAPKLLFHYYDKDFNNEADTPDNFQSRRPNTSFCFLDIRSPGLGDTAMYLCATSSEQGASNEKLFFGSGTQLSVL.

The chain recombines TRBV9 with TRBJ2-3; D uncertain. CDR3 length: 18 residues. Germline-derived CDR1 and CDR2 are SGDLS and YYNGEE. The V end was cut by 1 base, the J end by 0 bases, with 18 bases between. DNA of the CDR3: TGTGCCAGCAGCGTAACACATGGGCTTCTTCCTAGCACAGATACGCAGTATTTT. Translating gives CASSVTHGLLPSTDTQYF.

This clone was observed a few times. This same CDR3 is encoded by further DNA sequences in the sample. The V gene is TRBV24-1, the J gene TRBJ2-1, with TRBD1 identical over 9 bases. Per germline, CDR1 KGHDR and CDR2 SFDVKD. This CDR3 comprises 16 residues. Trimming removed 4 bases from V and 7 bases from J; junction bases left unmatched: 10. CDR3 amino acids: CATSDPGQGDGNEQFF. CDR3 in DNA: TGTGCCACCAGTGACCCGGGACAGGGTGATGGGAATGAGCAGTTCTTC.

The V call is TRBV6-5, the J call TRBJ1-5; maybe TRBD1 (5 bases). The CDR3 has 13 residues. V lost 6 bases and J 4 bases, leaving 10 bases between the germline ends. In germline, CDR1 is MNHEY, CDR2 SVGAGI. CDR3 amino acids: CASRGGWNQPQHF. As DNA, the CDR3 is TGTGCCAGCAGGGGGGGGTGGAATCAGCCCCAGCATTTT.

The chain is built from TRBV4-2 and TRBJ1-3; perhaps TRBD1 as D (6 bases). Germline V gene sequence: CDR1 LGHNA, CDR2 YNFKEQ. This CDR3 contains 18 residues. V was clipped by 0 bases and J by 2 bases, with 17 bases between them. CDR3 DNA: TGTGCCAGCAGCCAAGACCCTCGGCAGGGGAGAGCTGGAAACACCATATATTTT. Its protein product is CASSQDPRQGRAGNTIYF.